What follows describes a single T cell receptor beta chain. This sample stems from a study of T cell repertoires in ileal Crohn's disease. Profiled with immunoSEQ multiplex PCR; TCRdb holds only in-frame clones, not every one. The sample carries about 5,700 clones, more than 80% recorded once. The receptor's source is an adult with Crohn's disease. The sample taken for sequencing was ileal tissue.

This chain's CDR3 is CASSRDRRYEQYF. The CDR3 DNA reads TGTGCCAGCAGCAGGGACAGGAGATACGAGCAGTACTTC. The J gene is TRBJ2-7, the V gene TRBV7-8; TRBD1 matches 8 bases. Germline-derived CDR1 and CDR2 are SGHVS and FQNEAQ. This CDR3 contains 13 residues. V dropped 5 bases and J dropped 4; count of bases not matched to a gene: 4.